This T cell receptor beta chain was identified in a study of T cell responses to AZD1222 COVID-19 vaccine. Findings and caveats of the study: Targeting of unmutated variant regions was reportedly seen in nearly half of spike-specific TCRs. Most donors were white British and more were female, and clonal diversity was possibly underestimated. Repertoires in all cases were sampled only once the peak T cell response had passed. Across the whole spike, CD4 TCRs peaked at regions 160-218 and 743-854.

Clones were read by immunoSEQ multiplex PCR, and TCRdb kept only the in-frame ones, dropping some. The sample has around 80,000 clones; 70% to 90% are singletons. Regarding this clone: The antigen remains undetermined.

V lost 0 bases and J lost 2, with 9 bases in between. This CDR3 is 15 amino acids long. The germline gives CDR1 SGHRS, CDR2 YFSETQ. The clonotype originates from an adult who received the AZD1222 COVID-19 vaccine. This specimen consisted of peripheral blood, obtained 28 days after the second AZD1222 dose. The chain couples TRBV5-1 to TRBJ2-1; no reliable D call. The CDR3 here is CASSLGENTYNEQFF. CDR3 nucleotide sequence: TGCGCCAGCAGCTTGGGCGAAAATACCTACAATGAGCAGTTCTTC.